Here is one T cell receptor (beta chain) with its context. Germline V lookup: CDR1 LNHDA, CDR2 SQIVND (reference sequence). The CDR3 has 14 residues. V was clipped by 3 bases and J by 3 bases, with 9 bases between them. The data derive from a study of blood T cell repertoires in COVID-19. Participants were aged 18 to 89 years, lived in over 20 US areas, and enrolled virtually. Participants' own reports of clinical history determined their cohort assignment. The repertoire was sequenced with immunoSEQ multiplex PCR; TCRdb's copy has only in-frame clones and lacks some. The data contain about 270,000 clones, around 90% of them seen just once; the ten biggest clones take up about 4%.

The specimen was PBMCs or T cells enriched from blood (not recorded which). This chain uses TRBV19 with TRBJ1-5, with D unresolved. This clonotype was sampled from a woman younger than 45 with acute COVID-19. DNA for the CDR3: TGTGCCAGTAGTATGCGAGAGATCAATCAGCCCCAGCATTTT. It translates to CASSMREINQPQHF.